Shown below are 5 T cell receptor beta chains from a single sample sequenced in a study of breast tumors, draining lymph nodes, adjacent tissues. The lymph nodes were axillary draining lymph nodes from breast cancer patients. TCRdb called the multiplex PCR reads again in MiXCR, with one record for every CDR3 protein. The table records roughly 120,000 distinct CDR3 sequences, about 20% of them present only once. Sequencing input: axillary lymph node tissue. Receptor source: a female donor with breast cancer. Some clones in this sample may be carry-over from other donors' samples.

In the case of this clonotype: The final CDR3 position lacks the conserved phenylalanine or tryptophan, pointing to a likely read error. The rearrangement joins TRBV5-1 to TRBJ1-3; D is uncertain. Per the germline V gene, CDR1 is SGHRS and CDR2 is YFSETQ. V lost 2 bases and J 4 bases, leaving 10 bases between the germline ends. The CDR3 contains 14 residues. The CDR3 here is CASSFRTGGNTIYP. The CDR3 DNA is TGCGCCAGCAGCTTTCGGACGGGGGGAAACACCATATATCCT.

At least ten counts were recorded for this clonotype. The CDR3 is CASSSPASTDTQYF. The CDR3 DNA reads TGTGCCAGCAGCTCCCCGGCCTCCACAGATACGCAGTATTTT. The chain uses TRBV7-3 and TRBJ2-3; D is uncertain. This CDR3 has 14 amino acids. The ends were cut back, 4 bases at V and 2 bases at J, with 10 bases in the middle. Looked up from germline, CDR1 is SGHTA and CDR2 is FQGTGA.

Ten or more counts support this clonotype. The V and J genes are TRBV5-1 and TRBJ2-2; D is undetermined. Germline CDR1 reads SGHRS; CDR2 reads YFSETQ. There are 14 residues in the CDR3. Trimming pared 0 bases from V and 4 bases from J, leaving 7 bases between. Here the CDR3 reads CASSLVPGTGELFF. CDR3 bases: TGCGCCAGCAGCTTGGTACCGGGCACCGGGGAGCTGTTTTTT. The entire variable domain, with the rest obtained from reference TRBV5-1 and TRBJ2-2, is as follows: KAGVTQTPRYLIKTRGQQVTLSCSPISGHRSVSWYQQTPGQGLQFLFEYFSETQRNKGNFPGRFSGRQFSNSRSEMNVSTLELGDSALYLCASSLVPGTGELFFGEGSRLTVL.

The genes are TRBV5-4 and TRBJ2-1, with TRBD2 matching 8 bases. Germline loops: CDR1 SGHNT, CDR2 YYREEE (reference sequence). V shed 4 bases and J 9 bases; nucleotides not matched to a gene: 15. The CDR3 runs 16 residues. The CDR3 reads CASSAGTSDPVGEQFF. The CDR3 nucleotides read TGTGCCAGCAGCGCCGGGACTAGTGACCCCGTTGGTGAGCAGTTCTTC.

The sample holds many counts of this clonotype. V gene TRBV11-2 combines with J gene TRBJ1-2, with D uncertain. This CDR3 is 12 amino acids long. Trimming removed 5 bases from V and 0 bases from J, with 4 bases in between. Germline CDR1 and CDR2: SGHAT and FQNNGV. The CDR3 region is CASSRTNYGYTF. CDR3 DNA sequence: TGTGCCAGCAGCCGGACTAACTATGGCTACACCTTC.